This T cell receptor beta chain derives from a study of blood T cell repertoires in COVID-19. This CDR3 comprises 16 residues. The V gene's germline CDR1 is LGHNA and CDR2 YNFKEQ. Unmatched junction bases numbered 16, after V lost 4 bases and J lost 8 bases. Clones were read by immunoSEQ multiplex PCR, and TCRdb kept only the in-frame ones, dropping some. The repertoire holds fewer than 400,000 clones, with over 75% as singletons. The sample comprised PBMCs or T cells enriched from blood (not recorded which). The chain recombines TRBV4-2 with TRBJ1-2, with TRBD1 matching 7 bases. The receptor comes from a man between 25 and 39 years old who had recovered from COVID-19. As DNA, the CDR3 is TGTGCCAGCAGCCGACTCCTTGAACGGGACAGTGAAGGCTACACCTTC. Amino acids: CASSRLLERDSEGYTF.